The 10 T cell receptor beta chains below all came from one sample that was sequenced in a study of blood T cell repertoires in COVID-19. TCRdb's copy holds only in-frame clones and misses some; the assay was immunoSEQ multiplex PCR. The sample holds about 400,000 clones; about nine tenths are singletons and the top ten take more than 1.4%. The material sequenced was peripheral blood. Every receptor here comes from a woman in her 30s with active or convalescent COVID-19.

DNA of the CDR3: TGTGCCAGTAGAGGGGACAAAGGATCCCGTAGCAATCAGCCCCAGCATTTT. Amino acid sequence: CASRGDKGSRSNQPQHF. The chain employs TRBV19 and TRBJ1-5; maybe TRBD1 (6 bases). Between the trimmed V and J ends, which lost 6 bases and 0 bases, there was a span of 18 bases. This CDR3 is 17 amino acids long. Germline V gene lookup returns CDR1 LNHDA and CDR2 SQIVND (reference sequence).

CDR3 sequence (DNA): TGCGCCAGCAGCCAAGAGGACTACAGAGGGACCCAGTACTTC. This translates into CASSQEDYRGTQYF. The rearrangement links TRBV4-1 to TRBJ2-5; possible D gene TRBD2, 6 bases. Germline V CDR1 and CDR2: MGHRA, YSYEKL. This CDR3 is built from 14 residues. With 0 bases removed from V and 7 bases from J, the gap between germline ends came to 12 bases.

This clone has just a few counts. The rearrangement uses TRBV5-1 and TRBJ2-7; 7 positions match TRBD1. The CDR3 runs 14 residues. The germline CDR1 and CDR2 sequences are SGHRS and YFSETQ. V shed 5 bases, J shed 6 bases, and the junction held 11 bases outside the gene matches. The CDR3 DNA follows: TGCGCCAGCAGAGATAGTGACAGGGCGGTCGAGCAGTACTTC. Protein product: CASRDSDRAVEQYF.

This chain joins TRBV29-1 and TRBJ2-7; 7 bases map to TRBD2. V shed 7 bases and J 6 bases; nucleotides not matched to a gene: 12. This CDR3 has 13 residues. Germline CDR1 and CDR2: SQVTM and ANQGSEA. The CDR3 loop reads CSAELAPGSEQYF. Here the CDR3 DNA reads TGCAGCGCCGAACTAGCGCCTGGATCCGAGCAGTACTTC.

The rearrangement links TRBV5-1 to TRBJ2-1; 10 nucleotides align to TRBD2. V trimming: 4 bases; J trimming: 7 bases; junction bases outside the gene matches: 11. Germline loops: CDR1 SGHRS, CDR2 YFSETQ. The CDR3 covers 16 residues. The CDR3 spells CASSPAELAGENEQFF. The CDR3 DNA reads TGCGCCAGCAGCCCGGCAGAGCTAGCGGGAGAGAATGAGCAGTTCTTC.

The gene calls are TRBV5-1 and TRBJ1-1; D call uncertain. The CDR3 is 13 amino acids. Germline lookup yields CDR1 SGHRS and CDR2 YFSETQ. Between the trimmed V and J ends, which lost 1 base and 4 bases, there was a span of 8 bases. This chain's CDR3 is CASSLRVGTEAFF. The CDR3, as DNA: TGCGCCAGCAGCTTGCGGGTAGGCACTGAAGCTTTCTTT.

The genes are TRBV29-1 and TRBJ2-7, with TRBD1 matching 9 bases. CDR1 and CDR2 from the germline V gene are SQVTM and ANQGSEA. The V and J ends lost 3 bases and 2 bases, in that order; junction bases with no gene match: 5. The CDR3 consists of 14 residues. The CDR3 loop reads CSVENRGLTYEQYF. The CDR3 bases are TGCAGCGTTGAGAACAGGGGGCTCACCTACGAGCAGTACTTC.

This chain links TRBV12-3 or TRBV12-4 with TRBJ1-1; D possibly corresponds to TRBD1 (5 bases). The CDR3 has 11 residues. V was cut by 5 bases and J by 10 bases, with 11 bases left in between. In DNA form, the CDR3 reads TGTGCCAGCAGTCAGGGCGGCGGAGCTTTCTTT. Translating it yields CASSQGGGAFF.

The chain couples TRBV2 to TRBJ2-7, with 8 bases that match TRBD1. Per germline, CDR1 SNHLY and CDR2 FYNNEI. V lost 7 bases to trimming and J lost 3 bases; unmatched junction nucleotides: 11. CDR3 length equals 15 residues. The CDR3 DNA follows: TGTGCCAGCATCCTCGGTGGACAGGGAAGCTACGAGCAGTACTTC. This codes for CASILGGQGSYEQYF.

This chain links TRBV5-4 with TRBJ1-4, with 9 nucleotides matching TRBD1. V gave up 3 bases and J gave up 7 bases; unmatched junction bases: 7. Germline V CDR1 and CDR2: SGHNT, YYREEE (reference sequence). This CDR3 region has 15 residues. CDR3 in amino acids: CASSSQTGGGEKLFF. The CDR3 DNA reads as TGTGCCAGCAGCTCACAGACAGGGGGAGGTGAAAAACTGTTTTTT. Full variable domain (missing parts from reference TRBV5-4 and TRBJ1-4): ETGVTQSPTHLIKTRGQQVTLRCSSQSGHNTVSWYQQALGQGPQFIFQYYREEENGRGNFPPRFSGLQFPNYSSELNVNALELDDSALYLCASSSQTGGGEKLFFGSGTQLSVL.